The 20 T cell receptor beta chains below come from one sample, sequenced in a study of blood T cell repertoires in COVID-19. The protocol was immunoSEQ multiplex PCR, while the TCRdb copy is restricted to in-frame clones and leaves out a portion. The sample has about 270,000 clones, approximately 83% seen once. Sample: peripheral blood. These receptor sequences come from a woman in her fifties or sixties who had recovered from COVID-19.

CDR3 sequence reads: CAWRVAGAVSTDTQYF. CDR3 DNA sequence: TGTGCCTGGAGGGTAGCGGGAGCGGTCAGCACAGATACGCAGTATTTT. The rearrangement links TRBV30 to TRBJ2-3; 9 bases fit TRBD2. The J segment lost 0 bases and the V segment lost 3 bases, leaving 7 bases of the junction unmatched. Germline lookup yields CDR1 GTSNPN and CDR2 SVGIG (reference sequence). The CDR3 extends over 16 amino acids.

V usage is TRBV15 and J usage is TRBJ1-6; TRBD1 matches 9 bases. Germline V lookup: CDR1 LNHNV, CDR2 YYDKDF (reference sequence). The length of the CDR3 is 14 residues. V was clipped by 8 bases and J by 4 bases; unmatched bases: 3. CDR3 region: CATWTGAYNSPLHF. CDR3 nucleotide sequence: TGTGCCACCTGGACAGGGGCGTATAATTCACCCCTCCACTTT.

V usage is TRBV19 and J usage is TRBJ2-1, with 12 bases matching TRBD1. V gave up 6 bases and J gave up 7 bases; unmatched junction bases: 7. The CDR3 contains 15 residues. Germline CDR1 reads LNHDA; CDR2 reads SQIVND (reference sequence). The CDR3 sequence is CASSSRDRGRNEQFF. The CDR3 DNA is TGTGCCAGTAGCTCCCGGGACAGGGGGCGGAATGAGCAGTTCTTC.

The CDR3 protein is CASSPSTGVYTDTQYF. CDR3 nucleotide sequence: TGTGCCAGCAGCCCCTCTACAGGGGTCTACACAGATACGCAGTATTTT. The V gene is TRBV9, the J gene TRBJ2-3, with 7 positions matching TRBD1. Germline V gene data show CDR1 as SGDLS and CDR2 as YYNGEE. V was pared by 4 bases and J by 2 bases, with 10 bases of the junction left unmatched. There are 16 residues in the CDR3.

This clone was observed once. The V call is TRBV7-2, the J call TRBJ2-1; D possibly corresponds to TRBD1 (6 bases). The CDR3 spans 14 residues. Trimming shortened V by 7 bases and J by 5 bases, and 15 bases separated the two germline ends. The germline gives CDR1 SGHTA, CDR2 FQGNSA. The CDR3 DNA sequence: TGTGCCAGCAACTTGCGACAGGATAACAATGAGCAGTTCTTC. This sequence encodes CASNLRQDNNEQFF.

This clone was observed a few times. The chain uses TRBV27 and TRBJ1-5; D might be TRBD1 (5 bases). Germline CDR1 is MNHEY and CDR2 is SMNVEV (reference sequence). V was shortened by 6 bases and J by 0 bases, with 21 bases between the two germline ends. The CDR3 spans 18 residues. The CDR3 here is CASSPQPQGVYSNQPQHF. The CDR3 nucleotides are TGTGCCAGCAGCCCCCAACCTCAGGGCGTATATAGCAATCAGCCCCAGCATTTT.

The gene calls are TRBV7-3 and TRBJ2-1; 16 positions match TRBD2. Germline V CDR1 and CDR2: SGHTA, FQGTGA. The CDR3 has 16 residues. Trimming cost V 5 bases and J 9 bases; bases outside gene matches: 7. The CDR3 is CASSTQGLAGGAEQFF. DNA for the CDR3: TGTGCCAGCAGCACCCAGGGACTAGCGGGAGGGGCTGAGCAGTTCTTC.

CDR3 amino acids: CASSQSQTGTTEAFF. The CDR3 nucleotides are TGCGCCAGCAGCCAATCCCAAACAGGGACGACTGAAGCTTTCTTT. The gene calls are TRBV4-3 and TRBJ1-1; tentatively, D is TRBD1 (6 bases). Trimming left V 2 bases short and J 5 bases short, with 15 bases between. Germline V CDR1 and CDR2: LGHNA, YSLEER. The CDR3 has 15 residues.

Of note for this clone: At one boundary the junction diverges from the germline segment, which might be a read error. Here the CDR3 reads CASSPNPTGQQDF. The DNA of the CDR3 is TGTGCCAGCAGCCCAAACCCCACGGGACAGCAAGACTTC. The chain is built from TRBV14 and TRBJ2-7; 7 positions agree with TRBD1. Germline-derived CDR1 and CDR2 are SGHDN and FVKESK. The CDR3 sequence is 13 residues long.

This sequence joins TRBV28 and TRBJ2-7; 8 bases align to TRBD1. The CDR3 extends over 12 amino acids. Trimming took 7 bases from V and 5 from J; bases not matched to a gene: 4. Germline V gene sequence: CDR1 MDHEN, CDR2 SYDVKM. As DNA, the CDR3 is TGTGCCAGCATTGGACAGGGAAACGAGCAGTACTTC. This translates into CASIGQGNEQYF.

This rearrangement joins TRBV5-5 to TRBJ2-4, with D perhaps matching TRBD1 (6 bases). The CDR3 has 16 residues. CDR1 and CDR2 from the germline V gene are SGHKS and YYEKEE (reference sequence). Trimming cost V 5 bases and J 10 bases, with 25 bases left between them. The CDR3 coding sequence is TGTGCCAGCAGTCGGACGTGGACAGATAACGCCATGATTCAGTACTTC. This codes for CASSRTWTDNAMIQYF.

V is TRBV4-2 and J is TRBJ2-2; the match to TRBD1 covers 9 bases. The CDR3 has 17 amino acids. The germline V gene has CDR1 LGHNA and CDR2 YNFKEQ. V shed 4 bases and J 4 bases; nucleotides not matched to a gene: 10. The CDR3 coding sequence is TGTGCCAGCAGCCCAGACGGGACAGGGTCCGGCACCGGGGAGCTGTTTTTT. Its protein is CASSPDGTGSGTGELFF.

The CDR3 loop reads CASLAGGRPYNEQFF. CDR3 bases: TGTGCCAGTCTAGCGGGAGGGCGTCCCTACAATGAGCAGTTCTTC. The rearrangement joins TRBV19 to TRBJ2-1, with TRBD2 matching 12 bases. CDR3 length: 15 amino acids. Per the germline V gene, CDR1 is LNHDA and CDR2 is SQIVND (reference sequence). With V trimmed by 8 bases and J by 2 bases, 4 bases remained unmatched.

The chain employs TRBV6-2 or TRBV6-3 and TRBJ1-6; 8 bases line up with TRBD1. The CDR3 covers 13 residues. Trimming took 5 bases from V and 9 from J; bases not matched to a gene: 3. The germline V gene has CDR1 MNHEY and CDR2 SVGEGT. The CDR3 here is CASSRQGTSPLHF. The CDR3 nucleotides are TGTGCCAGCAGTCGACAGGGGACTTCACCCCTCCACTTT.

The chain is built from TRBV7-2 and TRBJ2-7, with TRBD2 matching 8 bases. Germline trimming cut 2 bases from V and 0 bases from J; bases unmatched to any gene: 12. Germline V lookup: CDR1 SGHTA, CDR2 FQGNSA. The CDR3 has 18 amino acids. This CDR3 is CASSLRPSSGRRSYEQYF. In DNA form, the CDR3 reads TGTGCCAGCAGCTTAAGGCCCTCAAGCGGGAGACGCTCCTACGAGCAGTACTTC. Full variable domain (rest looked up from reference TRBV7-2 and TRBJ2-7): GAGVSQSPSNKVTEKGKDVELRCDPISGHTALYWYRQSLGQGLEFLIYFQGNSAPDKSGLPSDRFSAERTGGSVSTLTIQRTQQEDSAVYLCASSLRPSSGRRSYEQYFGPGTRLTVT.

The chain carries TRBV24-1 and TRBJ1-1; unclear D gene. The germline V and J ends were trimmed by 3 bases and 1 base, with 8 bases remaining between them. Germline CDR1 KGHDR, CDR2 SFDVKD. This CDR3 comprises 14 residues. CDR3 region: CATSDGRENTEAFF. The DNA of the CDR3 is TGTGCCACCAGTGATGGGAGAGAGAACACTGAAGCTTTCTTT.

The J gene is TRBJ2-5, the V gene TRBV5-4; possibly TRBD2 for D (5 bases). Trimming took 2 bases from V and 7 from J, leaving 15 bases between them. Germline CDR1 is SGHNT and CDR2 is YYREEE (reference sequence). This CDR3 spans 14 amino acids. The CDR3 reads CASSLDLVGRTQYF. The CDR3 region has the DNA TGTGCCAGCAGCTTAGATCTCGTTGGGAGGACCCAGTACTTC.

About this clone itself: The sample contains more than one DNA sequence encoding this CDR3. This chain connects TRBV19 to TRBJ2-7; D is possibly TRBD1 (6 bases). The CDR3 has 12 residues. V lost 5 bases and J lost 4, with 9 bases in between. Germline V gene sequence: CDR1 LNHDA, CDR2 SQIVND (reference sequence). CDR3 amino acids: CASSPQGYEQYF. The CDR3 bases are TGTGCCAGTAGTCCACAGGGTTACGAGCAGTACTTC.

V is TRBV4-1 and J is TRBJ2-6; D gene unclear. CDR3 length equals 17 residues. From germline, CDR1 is MGHRA and CDR2 YSYEKL. The ends were cut back, 1 base at V and 0 bases at J, with 10 bases in the middle. The CDR3 sequence: CASSQGLMYSGANVLTF. The CDR3 bases are TGCGCCAGCAGCCAAGGGCTCATGTACTCTGGGGCCAACGTCCTGACTTTC.

This clone was seen a single time. The J gene is TRBJ1-1, the V gene TRBV30; tentatively, D is TRBD1 (6 bases). Trimming removed 4 bases from V and 5 bases from J, with 20 bases in between. CDR1 GTSNPN and CDR2 SVGIG come from the germline V gene (reference sequence). The length of the CDR3 is 15 residues. As DNA, the CDR3 is TGTGCCTGGAAACTACAGGGCACGGTGGAAACTGAAGCTTTCTTT. It specifies CAWKLQGTVETEAFF.